This T cell receptor beta chain was observed in a study of blood T cell repertoires in COVID-19. CDR3 size: 15 residues. Germline V gene lookup returns CDR1 SGHTA and CDR2 FQGTGA. J lost 7 bases, V lost 2 bases, and 3 bases had no gene match. Participants' own reports of clinical history determined their cohort assignment. The study counted Cohort 3 donors as recovered given two negative PCRs, clearance, or symptom resolution. Using immunoSEQ multiplex PCR, the repertoire was profiled, and TCRdb retains in-frame clones only, with some absent. This sample has under 300,000 clones, with around four fifths found just once.

Sequencing input: PBMCs or T cells enriched from blood (not recorded which). This TCR was sampled from a man aged 40-50 years who had recovered from COVID-19. The chain has TRBV7-3 and TRBJ1-6; 9 bases map to TRBD1. The CDR3 loop is CASSLLGQGNSPLHF. CDR3 DNA: TGTGCCAGCAGCTTACTGGGACAGGGAAATTCACCCCTCCACTTT.